This TCR beta chain was identified in a study of regulatory T cells in long-lasting Graves disease. This clonotype was picked up a small number of times. Its antigen is unknown. Whole-study findings and limits: Newly diagnosed Graves' patients had higher TCR diversity than persistent ones. Persistent disease showed a preference for TRBV28, TRBJ1-2 and TRBJ2-5.

CDR1 is LNHDA, CDR2 SQIVND, per germline (reference sequence). V lost 7 bases to trimming and J lost 5 bases, with 20 bases between them. The CDR3 contains 15 residues. Library construction for TCR beta used iRepertoire HTBI primers and Arm-PCR of CDR3 regions. TCRdb analysed the multiplex PCR reads with MiXCR anew, one entry per CDR3 protein. Of 600,000 to 800,000 distinct CDR3 sequences listed, 25% to 30% are singletons. Time point indicated: persistent/refractory GD, antithyroid drugs over 5 years with positive TRAb. PBMC RNA was the source of the TCR library. The rearrangement uses TRBV19 and TRBJ2-5; D might be TRBD2 (6 bases). The clonotype was recovered from a female donor with Graves disease. The sample here was peripheral blood mononuclear cells (PBMCs), taken when the disease was refractory, from a patient treated with antithyroid drugs. CDR3 sequence reads: CASNPDAGRKETQYF. DNA of the CDR3: TGTGCCAGTAACCCCGACGCAGGGAGGAAGGAGACCCAGTACTTC.